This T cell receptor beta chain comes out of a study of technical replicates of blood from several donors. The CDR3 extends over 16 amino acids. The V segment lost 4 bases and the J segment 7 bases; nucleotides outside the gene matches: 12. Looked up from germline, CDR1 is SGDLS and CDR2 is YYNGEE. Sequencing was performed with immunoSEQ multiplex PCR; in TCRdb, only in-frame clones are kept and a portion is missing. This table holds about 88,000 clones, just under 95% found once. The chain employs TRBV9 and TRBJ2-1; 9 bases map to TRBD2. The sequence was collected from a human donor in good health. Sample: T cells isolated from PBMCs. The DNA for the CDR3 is TGTGCCAGCAGCCAACCCGGAGTAGCGGGAGCGAATGAGCAGTTCTTC. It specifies CASSQPGVAGANEQFF. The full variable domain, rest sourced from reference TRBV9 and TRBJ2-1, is DSGVTQTPKHLITATGQRVTLRCSPRSGDLSVYWYQQSLDQGLQFLIQYYNGEERAKGNILERFSAQQFPDLHSELNLSSLELGDSALYFCASSQPGVAGANEQFFGPGTRLTVL.